One sample yielded the 5 T cell receptor beta chains listed below, sequenced in a study of regulatory T cells in long-lasting Graves disease. Specified time point: newly diagnosed GD, antithyroid drugs for less than 3 months. After RNA was extracted from PBMCs, the TCR library was made from it. According to the study, TCR beta libraries were built with iRepertoire HTBI primers and CDR3-region Arm-PCR. TCRdb re-called the multiplex PCR reads with MiXCR, one entry per CDR3 protein. The sample includes roughly 610,000 distinct CDR3 sequences, about 15% of them seen just once. The same data also went into a second study, on T cells in Graves' hyperthyroidism and ophthalmopathy.

The specimen was peripheral blood mononuclear cells (PBMCs), collected at new diagnosis, from a patient treated with antithyroid drugs. These receptors all stem from a woman in her 30s with Graves disease.

This clonotype was detected ten times or more. This chain uses TRBV28 with TRBJ2-1; the match to TRBD2 covers 8 bases. Per germline, CDR1 MDHEN and CDR2 SYDVKM. The V segment lost 8 bases and the J segment 0 bases; nucleotides outside the gene matches: 0. The CDR3 contains 13 residues. As DNA, the CDR3 is TGTGCCAGCCTAGCGGGCTCCTACAATGAGCAGTTCTTC. Translating it yields CASLAGSYNEQFF. The whole variable domain, remainder taken from reference TRBV28 and TRBJ2-1, is DVKVTQSSRYLVKRTGEKVFLECVQDMDHENMFWYRQDPGLGLRLIYFSYDVKMKEKGDIPEGYSVSREKKERFSLILESASTNQTSMYLCASLAGSYNEQFFGPGTRLTVL.

This chain uses TRBV12-3 or TRBV12-4 with TRBJ2-5; TRBD2 is a possible D gene (6 bases). CDR3 length: 18 residues. V was shortened by 6 bases and J by 1 base, with 24 bases between the two germline ends. The CDR3 region has the DNA TGTGCCAGCAGCGTATTAAACCTTAAATGGACTATCCAAGAGACCCAGTACTTC. Translating gives CASSVLNLKWTIQETQYF.

This clonotype was counted many times. V is TRBV7-8 and J is TRBJ2-7; perhaps TRBD1 as D (5 bases). Trimming removed 1 base from V and 5 bases from J, with 12 bases in between. CDR3 length equals 14 residues. CDR1 SGHVS and CDR2 FQNEAQ come from the germline V gene. The CDR3 region has the DNA TGTGCCAGCAGCTTAGGGTTCAGGGTGCACGAGCAGTACTTC. It is translated as CASSLGFRVHEQYF.

In this sample, this clonotype turned up many times. The chain recombines TRBV3-1 with TRBJ1-5, with D maybe TRBD1 (5 bases). The CDR3 spans 14 residues. Trimming stripped 4 bases from V and 4 bases from J, with 11 bases between. Germline-derived CDR1 and CDR2 are LGHDT and YNNKEL (reference sequence). CDR3: CASSPGGANQPQHF. The DNA for the CDR3 is TGTGCCAGCAGCCCCGGGGGAGCTAATCAGCCCCAGCATTTT.

This clonotype was seen repeatedly, ten times or more. The rearrangement links TRBV28 to TRBJ2-7, with 7 nucleotides matching TRBD1. Germline V gives CDR1 MDHEN, CDR2 SYDVKM. The V and J ends lost 5 bases and 5 bases, in that order; junction bases with no gene match: 0. This CDR3 region has 11 residues. CDR3 DNA sequence: TGTGCCAGCAGTGGGACAGACGAGCAGTACTTC. As protein: CASSGTDEQYF.